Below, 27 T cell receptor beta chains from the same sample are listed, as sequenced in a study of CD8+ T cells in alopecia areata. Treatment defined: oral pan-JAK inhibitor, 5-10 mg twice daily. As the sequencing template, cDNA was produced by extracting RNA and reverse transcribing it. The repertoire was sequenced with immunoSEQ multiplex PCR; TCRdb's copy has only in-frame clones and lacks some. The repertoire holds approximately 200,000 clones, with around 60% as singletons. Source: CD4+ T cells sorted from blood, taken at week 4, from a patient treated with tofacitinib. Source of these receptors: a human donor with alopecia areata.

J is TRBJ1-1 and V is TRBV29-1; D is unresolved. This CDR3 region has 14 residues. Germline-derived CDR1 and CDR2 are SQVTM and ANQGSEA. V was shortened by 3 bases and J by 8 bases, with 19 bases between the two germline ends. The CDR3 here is CSVEGLFSTSEAFF. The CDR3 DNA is TGCAGCGTTGAGGGCCTATTTTCAACCTCCGAAGCTTTCTTT.

The chain's CDR3 is CAWMGSGQVNTEAFF. CDR3 sequence (DNA): TGTGCCTGGATGGGTTCGGGACAGGTGAACACTGAAGCTTTCTTT. The chain joins TRBV30 to TRBJ1-1; 8 bases fit TRBD1. Trimming cost V 4 bases and J 0 bases; bases outside gene matches: 7. CDR3 length equals 15 residues. Germline V gives CDR1 GTSNPN, CDR2 SVGIG (reference sequence).

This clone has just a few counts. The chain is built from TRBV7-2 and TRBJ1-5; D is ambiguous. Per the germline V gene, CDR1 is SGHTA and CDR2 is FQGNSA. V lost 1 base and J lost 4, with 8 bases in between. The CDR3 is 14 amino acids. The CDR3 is CASSLVRGNQPQHF. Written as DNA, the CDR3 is TGTGCCAGCAGCTTAGTGCGCGGTAATCAGCCCCAGCATTTT. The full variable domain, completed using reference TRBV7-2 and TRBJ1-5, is GAGVSQSPSNKVTEKGKDVELRCDPISGHTALYWYRQSLGQGLEFLIYFQGNSAPDKSGLPSDRFSAERTGGSVSTLTIQRTQQEDSAVYLCASSLVRGNQPQHFGDGTRLSIL.

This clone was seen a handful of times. The CDR3 loop is CASSRQDRNTEAFF. CDR3 nucleotides: TGTGCCAGCAGCCGTCAAGACCGGAACACTGAAGCTTTCTTT. This rearrangement joins TRBV7-9 to TRBJ1-1; D unresolved. Germline CDR1 is SEHNR and CDR2 is FQNEAQ (reference sequence). V gave up 5 bases and J gave up 1 base, with 11 bases separating them. The CDR3 spans 14 residues.

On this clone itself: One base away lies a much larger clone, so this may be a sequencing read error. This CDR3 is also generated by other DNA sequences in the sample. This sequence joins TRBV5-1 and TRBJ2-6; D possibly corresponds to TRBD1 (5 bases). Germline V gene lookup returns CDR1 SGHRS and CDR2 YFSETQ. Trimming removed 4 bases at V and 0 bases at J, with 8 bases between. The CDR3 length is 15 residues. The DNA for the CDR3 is TGCGCCAGCAGCCCCGACAGCTCTGGGGCCAACGTCCTGACTTTC. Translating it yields CASSPDSSGANVLTF.

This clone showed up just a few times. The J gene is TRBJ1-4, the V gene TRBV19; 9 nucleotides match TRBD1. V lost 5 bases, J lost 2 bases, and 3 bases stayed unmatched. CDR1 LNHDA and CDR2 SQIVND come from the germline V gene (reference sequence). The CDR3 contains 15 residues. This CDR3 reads CASSLGTGTNEKLFF. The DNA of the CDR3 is TGTGCCAGTAGTCTCGGGACAGGGACTAATGAAAAACTGTTTTTT.

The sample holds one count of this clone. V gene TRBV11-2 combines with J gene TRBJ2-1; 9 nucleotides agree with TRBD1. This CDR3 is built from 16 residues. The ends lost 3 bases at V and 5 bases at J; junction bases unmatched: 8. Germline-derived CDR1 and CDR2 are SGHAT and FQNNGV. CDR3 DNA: TGTGCCAGCAGCTTGGCCGGGACAGGGAACGACAATGAGCAGTTCTTC. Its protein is CASSLAGTGNDNEQFF.

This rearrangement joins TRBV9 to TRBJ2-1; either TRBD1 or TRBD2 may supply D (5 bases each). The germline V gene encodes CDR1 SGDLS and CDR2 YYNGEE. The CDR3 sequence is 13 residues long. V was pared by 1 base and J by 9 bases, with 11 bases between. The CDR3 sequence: CASSVTRGGEQFF. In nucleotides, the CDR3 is TGTGCCAGCAGCGTAACCCGGGGCGGTGAGCAGTTCTTC. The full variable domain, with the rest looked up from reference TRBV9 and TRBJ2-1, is DSGVTQTPKHLITATGQRVTLRCSPRSGDLSVYWYQQSLDQGLQFLIQYYNGEERAKGNILERFSAQQFPDLHSELNLSSLELGDSALYFCASSVTRGGEQFFGPGTRLTVL.

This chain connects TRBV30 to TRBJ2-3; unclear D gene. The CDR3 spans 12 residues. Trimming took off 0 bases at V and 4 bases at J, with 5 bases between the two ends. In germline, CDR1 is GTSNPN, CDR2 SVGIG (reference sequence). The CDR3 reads CAWSVQADTQYF. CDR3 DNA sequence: TGTGCCTGGAGTGTACAAGCAGATACGCAGTATTTT. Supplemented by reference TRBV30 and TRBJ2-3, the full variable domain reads SQTIHQWPATLVQPVGSPLSLECTVEGTSNPNLYWYRQAAGRGLQLLFYSVGIGQISSEVPQNLSASRPQDRQFILSSKKLLLSDSGFYLCAWSVQADTQYFGPGTRLTVL.

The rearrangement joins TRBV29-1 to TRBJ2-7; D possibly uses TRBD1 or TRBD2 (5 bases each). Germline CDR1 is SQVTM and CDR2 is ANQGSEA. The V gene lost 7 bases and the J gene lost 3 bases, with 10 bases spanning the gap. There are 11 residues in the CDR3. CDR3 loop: CSAARGYEQYF. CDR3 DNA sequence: TGCAGCGCCGCGAGGGGCTACGAGCAGTACTTC.

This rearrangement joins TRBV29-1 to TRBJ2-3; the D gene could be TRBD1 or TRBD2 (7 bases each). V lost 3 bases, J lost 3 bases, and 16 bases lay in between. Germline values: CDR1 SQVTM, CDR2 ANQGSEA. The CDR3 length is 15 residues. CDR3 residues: CSVDGGRGGTDTQYF. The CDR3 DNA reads TGCAGCGTTGATGGGGGCAGGGGGGGAACAGATACGCAGTATTTT.

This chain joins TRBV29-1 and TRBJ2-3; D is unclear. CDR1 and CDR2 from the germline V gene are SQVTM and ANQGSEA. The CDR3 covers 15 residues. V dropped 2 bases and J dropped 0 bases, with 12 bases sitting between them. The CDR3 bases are TGCAGCGTTGAACGAGGTGAAGGGAGCACAGATACGCAGTATTTT. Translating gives CSVERGEGSTDTQYF.

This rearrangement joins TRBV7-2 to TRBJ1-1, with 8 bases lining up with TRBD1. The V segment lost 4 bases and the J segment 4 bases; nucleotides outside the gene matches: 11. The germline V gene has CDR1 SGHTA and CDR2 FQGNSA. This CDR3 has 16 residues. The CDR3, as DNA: TGTGCCAGCAGCTCCCTCCGCGCAGGGGGCTCCACTGAAGCTTTCTTT. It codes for CASSSLRAGGSTEAFF.

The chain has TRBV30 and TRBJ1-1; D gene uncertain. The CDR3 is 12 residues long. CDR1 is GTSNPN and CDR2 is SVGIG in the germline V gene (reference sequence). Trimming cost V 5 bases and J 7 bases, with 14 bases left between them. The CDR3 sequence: CAWGGFYDEAFF. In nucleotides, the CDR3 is TGTGCCTGGGGAGGCTTTTATGATGAAGCTTTCTTT.

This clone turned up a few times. The CDR3 sequence is CASSRGGPYEQYF. The CDR3, as DNA: TGTGCCAGCAGCCGCGGGGGTCCCTACGAGCAGTACTTC. V gene TRBV6-5 combines with J gene TRBJ2-7; 7 nucleotides align to TRBD2. V shed 6 bases and J 2 bases; nucleotides not matched to a gene: 4. The germline CDR1 and CDR2 sequences are MNHEY and SVGAGI. This CDR3 comprises 13 residues.

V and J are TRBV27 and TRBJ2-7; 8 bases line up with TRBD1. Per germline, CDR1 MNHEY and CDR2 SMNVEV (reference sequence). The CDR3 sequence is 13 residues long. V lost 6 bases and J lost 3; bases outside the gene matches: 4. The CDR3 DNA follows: TGTGCCAGCAGGGACAGGGCAGACTACGAGCAGTACTTC. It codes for CASRDRADYEQYF.

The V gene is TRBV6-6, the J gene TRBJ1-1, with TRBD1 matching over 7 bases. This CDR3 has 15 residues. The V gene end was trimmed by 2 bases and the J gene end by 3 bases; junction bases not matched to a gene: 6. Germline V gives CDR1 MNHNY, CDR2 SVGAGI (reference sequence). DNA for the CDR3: TGTGCCAGCAGTTACCGAGGGACAGTCTACACTGAAGCTTTCTTT. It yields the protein CASSYRGTVYTEAFF.

The CDR3 loop is CASSQDHRDRRPLPQYF. The CDR3 region has the DNA TGCGCCAGCAGCCAAGACCACCGGGACAGGCGGCCTTTGCCGCAGTATTTT. The gene calls are TRBV4-3 and TRBJ2-3, with 8 bases that match TRBD1. Germline V gene sequence: CDR1 LGHNA, CDR2 YSLEER. CDR3 length: 17 amino acids. J gave up 10 bases and V 0 bases, and 15 bases lay outside the gene matches.

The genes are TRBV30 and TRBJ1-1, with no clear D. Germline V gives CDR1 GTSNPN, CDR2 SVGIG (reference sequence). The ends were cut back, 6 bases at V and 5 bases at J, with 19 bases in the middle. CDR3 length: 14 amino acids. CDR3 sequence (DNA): TGTGCCTGCCTTGGCTTCCCCCGGGTAACTGAAGCTTTCTTT. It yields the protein CACLGFPRVTEAFF. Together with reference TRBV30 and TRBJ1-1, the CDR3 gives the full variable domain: SQTIHQWPATLVQPVGSPLSLECTVEGTSNPNLYWYRQAAGRGLQLLFYSVGIGQISSEVPQNLSASRPQDRQFILSSKKLLLSDSGFYLCACLGFPRVTEAFFGQGTRLTVV.

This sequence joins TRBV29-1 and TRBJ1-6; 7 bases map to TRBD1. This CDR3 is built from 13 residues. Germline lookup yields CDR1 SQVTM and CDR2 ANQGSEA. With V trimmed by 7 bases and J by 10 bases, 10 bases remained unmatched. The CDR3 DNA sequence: TGCAGCGGACAGACAGGGACGGACTCACCCCTCCACTTT. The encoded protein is CSGQTGTDSPLHF.

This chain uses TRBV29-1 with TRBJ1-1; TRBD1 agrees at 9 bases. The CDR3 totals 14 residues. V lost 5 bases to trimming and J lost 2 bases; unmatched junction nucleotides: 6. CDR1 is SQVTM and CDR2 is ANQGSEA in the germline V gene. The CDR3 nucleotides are TGCAGCGTTTCCCTGGACAGGGGCAACACTGAAGCTTTCTTT. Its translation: CSVSLDRGNTEAFF.

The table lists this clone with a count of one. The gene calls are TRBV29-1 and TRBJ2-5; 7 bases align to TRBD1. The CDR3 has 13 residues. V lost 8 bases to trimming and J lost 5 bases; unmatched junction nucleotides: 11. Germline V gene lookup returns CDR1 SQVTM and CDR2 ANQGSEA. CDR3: CSSKKQGTETQYF. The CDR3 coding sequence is TGCAGCTCAAAGAAACAGGGGACGGAGACCCAGTACTTC.

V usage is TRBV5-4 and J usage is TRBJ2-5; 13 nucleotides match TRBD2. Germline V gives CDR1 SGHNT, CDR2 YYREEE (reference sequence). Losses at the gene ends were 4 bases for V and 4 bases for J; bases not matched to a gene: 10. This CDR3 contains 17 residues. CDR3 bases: TGTGCCAGCAGCCCGGGACTAGCGGGGACCATGAGAGAGACCCAGTACTTC. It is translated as CASSPGLAGTMRETQYF. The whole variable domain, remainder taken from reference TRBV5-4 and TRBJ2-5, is ETGVTQSPTHLIKTRGQQVTLRCSSQSGHNTVSWYQQALGQGPQFIFQYYREEENGRGNFPPRFSGLQFPNYSSELNVNALELDDSALYLCASSPGLAGTMRETQYFGPGTRLLVL.

CDR3 protein: CASEGTSNYGYTF. As DNA, the CDR3 is TGTGCCAGCGAGGGGACATCTAACTATGGCTACACCTTC. The chain has TRBV19 and TRBJ1-2, with D perhaps TRBD1 (6 bases). The CDR3 runs to 13 residues. V lost 9 bases and J 0 bases, leaving 11 bases between the germline ends. Germline CDR1 reads LNHDA; CDR2 reads SQIVND (reference sequence).

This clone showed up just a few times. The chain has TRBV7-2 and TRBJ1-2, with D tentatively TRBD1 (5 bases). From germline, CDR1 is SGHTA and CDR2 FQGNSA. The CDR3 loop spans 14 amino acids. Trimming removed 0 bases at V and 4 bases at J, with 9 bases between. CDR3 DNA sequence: TGTGCCAGCAGCTTAGCGCAGGGTCGCTATGGCTACACCTTC. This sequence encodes CASSLAQGRYGYTF.

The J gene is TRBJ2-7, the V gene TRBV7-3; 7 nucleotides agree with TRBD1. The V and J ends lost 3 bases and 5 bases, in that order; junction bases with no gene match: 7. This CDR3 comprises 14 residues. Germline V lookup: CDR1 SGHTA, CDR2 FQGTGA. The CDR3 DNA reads TGTGCCAGCAGCTTGAAGGGGGCGAGCGACGAGCAGTACTTC. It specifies CASSLKGASDEQYF.

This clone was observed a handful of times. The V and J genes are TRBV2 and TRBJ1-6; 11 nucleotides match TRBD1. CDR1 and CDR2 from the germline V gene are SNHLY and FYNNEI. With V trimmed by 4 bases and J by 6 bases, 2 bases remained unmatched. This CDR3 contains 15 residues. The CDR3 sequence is CASSGDRGFNSPLHF. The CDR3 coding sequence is TGTGCCAGCAGTGGGGACAGGGGGTTTAATTCACCCCTCCACTTT. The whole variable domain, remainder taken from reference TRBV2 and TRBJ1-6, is EPEVTQTPSHQVTQMGQEVILRCVPISNHLYFYWYRQILGQKVEFLVSFYNNEISEKSEIFDDQFSVERPDGSNFTLKIRSTKLEDSAMYFCASSGDRGFNSPLHFGNGTRLTVT.